This T cell receptor beta chain derives from a study of T cell responses to AZD1222 COVID-19 vaccine. Study-level points and caveats: Possibly, clonal diversity was underestimated; donors were largely white British and included more females.

The V and J ends lost 4 bases and 4 bases respectively, with 8 bases between them. The germline CDR1 and CDR2 sequences are SGHVS and FQNEAQ. The CDR3 contains 13 residues. Repertoires were generated with immunoSEQ multiplex PCR, while TCRdb's copy carries only in-frame clones and drops some. The data show approximately 83,000 clones, about 89% seen once. This clone was seen only once. Its matching antigen is unknown. The sequencing here drew on peripheral blood, taken on day 0 of MenACWY control vaccination. The sequence derives from an adult in good health. This chain uses TRBV7-8 with TRBJ2-1; tentative D call: TRBD1 (5 bases). The CDR3 is CASSSDTYNEQFF. Here the CDR3 DNA reads TGTGCCAGCAGCTCGGACACGTACAATGAGCAGTTCTTC.